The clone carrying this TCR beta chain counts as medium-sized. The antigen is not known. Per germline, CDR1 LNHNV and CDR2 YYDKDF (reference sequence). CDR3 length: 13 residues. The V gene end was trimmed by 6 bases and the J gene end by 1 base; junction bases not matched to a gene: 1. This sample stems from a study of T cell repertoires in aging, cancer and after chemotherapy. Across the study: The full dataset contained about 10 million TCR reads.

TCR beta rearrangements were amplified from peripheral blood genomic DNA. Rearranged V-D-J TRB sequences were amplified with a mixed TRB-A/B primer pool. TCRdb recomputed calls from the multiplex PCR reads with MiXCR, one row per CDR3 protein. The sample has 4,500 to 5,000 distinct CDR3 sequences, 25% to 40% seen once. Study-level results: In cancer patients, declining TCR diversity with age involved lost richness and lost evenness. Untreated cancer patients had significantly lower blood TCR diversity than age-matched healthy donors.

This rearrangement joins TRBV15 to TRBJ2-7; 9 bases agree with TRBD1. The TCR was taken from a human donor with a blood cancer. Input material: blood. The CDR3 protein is CATRDRGSYEQYF. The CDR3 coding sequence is TGTGCCACCAGGGACAGGGGTTCCTACGAGCAGTACTTC.